These T cell receptor beta chains were read from a single sample in a study of graft-versus-host responses after intestinal transplantation. Profiling relied on immunoSEQ multiplex PCR, and the TCRdb table lists in-frame clones only, not all of them. This table has tens of thousands of clones, just over 90% appearing once. These receptors are not linked to any known antigen. The sequences come from unstimulated CD8+ T cells sorted from spleen or lymph node cells, collected before intestinal transplant. The receptors derive from a human donor who received an intestinal transplant. Each CDR3 is given with its conserved first and last residue. D genes are given only for firm matches. Clone size is stated in some rows and not others, as once, few, many or a class when expanded.

TRBJ2-7	-	-	14	TRBV6-6	TGTGCCAGCAGTTTCGCTGAGACGGGTTACGAGCAGTACTTC	CASSFAETGYEQYF
TRBJ2-1	-	-	15	TRBV27	TGTGCCAGCAGTTGGGAGGCCCCCTCTTACAATGAGCAGTTCTTC	CASSWEAPSYNEQFF
TRBJ1-3	-	-	17	TRBV9	TGTGCCAGCAGCACATCTCCCCGGTCCTCAGATGGAAACACCATATATTTT	CASSTSPRSSDGNTIYF
TRBJ2-1	-	-	13	TRBV7-6	TGTGCCAGCAGCTCGGGACTCGACAATGAGCAGTTCTTC	CASSSGLDNEQFF
TRBJ1-1	-	-	14	TRBV6-5	TGTGCCAGCAATAGGGACACCTTGAACACTGAAGCTTTCTTT	CASNRDTLNTEAFF
TRBJ1-1	-	-	14	TRBV11-1	TGTGCCAGCAGCTTCGGGGGGATGAACACTGAAGCTTTCTTT	CASSFGGMNTEAFF
TRBJ1-2	-	-	10	TRBV7-9	TGTGCCAGCAGCTTCCAAGGCTACACCTTC	CASSFQGYTF
TRBJ2-7	-	-	14	TRBV4-2	TGTGCCAGCAGCCAAGTCGGGTCCTTGAACGAGCAGTACTTC	CASSQVGSLNEQYF
TRBJ1-5	-	-	10	TRBV6-5	TGTGCCAGCGGTTTGCAGCCCCAGCATTTT	CASGLQPQHF
TRBJ1-5	-	few	12	TRBV5-6	TGTGCCAGCAGCTTGGGGAATCAGCCCCAGCATTTT	CASSLGNQPQHF
TRBJ2-2	TRBD2	-	14	TRBV29-1	TGCAGCGTTATTAGCGGGAAAGTCCTCGGGGAGCTGTTTTTT	CSVISGKVLGELFF
TRBJ2-1	-	-	15	TRBV2	TGTGCCAGCAGTGAAGATCCGGGGCAGTACAATGAGCAGTTCTTC	CASSEDPGQYNEQFF
TRBJ1-2	-	-	14	TRBV28	TGTGCCAGCAGTTTAGTTACGTTTTACTATGGCTACACCTTC	CASSLVTFYYGYTF
TRBJ2-7	TRBD2	-	16	TRBV5-5	TGTGCCAGCACCCCCGTCGGACTAGCGGGAGGCTACGAGCAGTACTTC	CASTPVGLAGGYEQYF
TRBJ2-1	TRBD1	-	14	TRBV27	TGTGCCAGCAGTTTAGGACAGGGGAAGAATGAGCAGTTCTTC	CASSLGQGKNEQFF
TRBJ2-7	-	once	13	TRBV5-6	TGTGCCAGCAGCTTGCAGGGGACCTACGAGCAGTACTTC	CASSLQGTYEQYF
TRBJ2-5	-	-	13	TRBV15	TGTGCCACCAGCAGCCCCAGGGAAGAGACCCAGTACTTC	CATSSPREETQYF
TRBJ2-5	TRBD2	-	15	TRBV9	TGTGCCAGCAGCCCGGGGCTAGCGGGGGGAGAGACCCAGTACTTC	CASSPGLAGGETQYF
TRBJ2-1	TRBD1	-	16	TRBV7-9	TGTGCCAGCAGCGCCTTCCCGGGACAGGGGAACAATGAGCAGTTCTTC	CASSAFPGQGNNEQFF
TRBJ2-5	TRBD1	-	14	TRBV7-9	TGTGCCAGCAGCTCAGACGGGACAGAAGAGACCCAGTACTTC	CASSSDGTEETQYF
TRBJ1-6	TRBD1	-	14	TRBV6-1	TGTGCCAGCAGTCAAGGACAGGGGAATTCACCCCTCCACTTT	CASSQGQGNSPLHF
TRBJ2-1	TRBD2	-	15	TRBV15	TGTGCCACCCGGGAAACGAGCGGGGGGGCCCATGAGCAGTTCTTC	CATRETSGGAHEQFF